Following are 28 T cell receptor beta chains from one sample sequenced in a study of T cell clonality in common variable immunodeficiency. Profiling relied on immunoSEQ multiplex PCR, and the TCRdb table lists in-frame clones only, not all of them. Altogether 30,000 to 40,000 clones were found in the sample, and no singletons occur. The sequencing input was peripheral blood mononuclear cells. The source of these receptors is a person aged 18 to 69 in good health.

This clone was counted only a few times. The observed sequence ends 3 residues before the CDR3 terminus, with the missing tail filled in from the germline J gene. The chain recombines TRBV6-1 with TRBJ1-2, with D possibly matching TRBD1 (6 bases). The CDR3 has 14 amino acids. Germline values: CDR1 MNHNS, CDR2 SASEGT. CDR3 amino acids: CASSERGGLGGYTF. The DNA read from the CDR3 is TGTGCCAGCAGTGAAAGGGGGGGTTTGGGAGGC.

This clone was counted ten times or more. The DNA ends 3 residues before the CDR3 does, and the rest of the CDR3 is filled in from the germline J gene. This rearrangement joins TRBV5-1 to TRBJ1-1, with D perhaps matching TRBD1 (5 bases). V lost 4 bases, J lost 4 bases, and 20 bases lay in between. This CDR3 spans 16 amino acids. CDR1 and CDR2 from the germline V gene are SGHRS and YFSETQ. This chain's CDR3 is CASSGLGDRWGTEAFF. CDR3 DNA, as far as it was read: TGCGCCAGCAGCGGATTAGGGGATCGATGGGGCACTGAA.

This clone has at least ten counts. The read comes to an end 3 residues before the CDR3 does, leaving the germline J gene to fill in the end. The chain links TRBV5-1 to TRBJ1-1, with TRBD1 as a possible D gene (6 bases). V was cut by 1 base and J by 0 bases, with 13 bases left in between. The CDR3 totals 16 residues. Germline CDR1 SGHRS, CDR2 YFSETQ. CDR3 bases read: TGCGCCAGCAGCTTGAACACCGGGACAATGAACACTGAA. Protein: CASSLNTGTMNTE. The full CDR3 reads CASSLNTGTMNTEAFF.

In its sample, this clone was seen many times. The CDR3 goes on 3 residues after the read ends, and that part is filled in from the germline J gene. V and J are TRBV7-3 and TRBJ2-1, with D hard to call. Trimming shortened V by 0 bases and J by 9 bases, and 6 bases separated the two germline ends. The CDR3 spans 12 residues. Per germline, CDR1 SGHTA and CDR2 FQGTGA. CDR3 in amino acids: CASSLTAGEQFF. CDR3 DNA, as far as it was read: TGTGCCAGCAGCTTAACAGCAGGTGAG.

This clone showed up many times. CDR3 amino acids: CSLETGGNEQFF. Partial CDR3 DNA: TGCAGTCTAGAAACAGGGGGCAATGAG. This chain links TRBV20-1 with TRBJ2-1; 8 bases map to TRBD1. The read falls 3 residues short of the CDR3 end, and the missing part is taken from the germline J gene. There are 12 residues in the CDR3. Germline V gene lookup returns CDR1 DFQATT and CDR2 SNEGSKA (reference sequence). V gave up 8 bases and J gave up 6 bases; unmatched junction bases: 6.

This clone came up many times. The read stops 3 residues short of the end of the CDR3; the missing end is completed from the germline J gene. The J gene is TRBJ2-3, the V gene TRBV5-5, with unresolved D. This CDR3 contains 14 residues. CDR1 is SGHKS, CDR2 YYEKEE, per germline (reference sequence). The V end was cut by 4 bases, the J end by 4 bases, with 13 bases between. The CDR3 is CASSASIWPDTQYF. Incomplete CDR3 DNA: TGTGCCAGCAGCGCTTCCATATGGCCAGATACG. The full variable domain, its missing parts supplied by reference TRBV5-5 and TRBJ2-3, is DAGVTQSPTHLIKTRGQQVTLRCSPISGHKSVSWYQQVLGQGPQFIFQYYEKEERGRGNFPDRFSARQFPNYSSELNVNALLLGDSALYLCASSASIWPDTQYFGPGTRLTVL.

This clone has at least ten counts. The read comes to an end 3 residues before the CDR3 does, leaving the germline J gene to fill in the end. V is TRBV12-3 or TRBV12-4 and J is TRBJ2-3, with 12 bases aligning to TRBD2. The CDR3 runs to 14 residues. CDR3 bases read: TGTGCCAGCAGTTCCCCACGACTAGCGGGGGCG. This encodes CASSSPRLAGA. The whole CDR3 region reads CASSSPRLAGAQYF.

This clone was found many times. The missing CDR3 end, 3 residues past where the read stops, is filled in from the germline J gene. The rearrangement uses TRBV12-5 and TRBJ1-1; D is possibly TRBD1 (5 bases). Trimming stripped 1 base from V and 1 base from J, with 16 bases between. Per the germline V gene, CDR1 is LGHNT and CDR2 is FRNRAP. CDR3 length equals 17 residues. CDR3 amino acids: CASGLGHGGAGNTEAFF. The sequenced part of the CDR3 DNA is TGTGCTAGTGGTTTGGGGCACGGCGGGGCGGGGAACACTGAA.

The table lists this clone with many counts. Read coverage stops 3 residues before the CDR3 terminus; the germline J gene supplies the remainder. The chain couples TRBV2 to TRBJ1-2, with no clear D. The germline V gene has CDR1 SNHLY and CDR2 FYNNEI. This CDR3 is built from 11 residues. CDR3 residues: CASEVYRGYTF. The CDR3 DNA, read in part, is TGTGCCAGTGAAGTATATCGGGGC.

This clone appeared many times. From the germline J gene comes the end of the CDR3, since the read stops 3 residues before it. The chain recombines TRBV19 with TRBJ2-7, with a tentative D call TRBD2 (6 bases). CDR1 is LNHDA, CDR2 SQIVND, per germline (reference sequence). With 2 bases removed from V and 2 bases from J, the gap between germline ends came to 13 bases. CDR3 length: 15 residues. This CDR3 is CASSITRGTPYEQYF. CDR3 bases read: TGTGCCAGTAGTATAACCCGGGGGACTCCCTACGAG. Filled out from reference TRBV19 and TRBJ2-7, the complete variable domain reads DGGITQSPKYLFRKEGQNVTLSCEQNLNHDAMYWYRQDPGQGLRLIYYSQIVNDFQKGDIAEGYSVSREKKESFPLTVTSAQKNPTAFYLCASSITRGTPYEQYFGPGTRLTVT.

This clone showed up many times. The sequenced fragment ends 3 residues before the CDR3 boundary, so the rest is inferred from the germline J gene. This chain joins TRBV4-1 and TRBJ2-3; 11 positions agree with TRBD2. CDR1 MGHRA and CDR2 YSYEKL come from the germline V gene. The trim removed 4 bases at V and 3 bases at J, leaving 6 bases unmatched. The CDR3 is made up of 16 amino acids. Partial CDR3 DNA: TGCGCCAGCAGCCTTTTAGCGGGAGGGCCAACAGATACG. Residues: CASSLLAGGPTDT. The whole CDR3 protein reads CASSLLAGGPTDTQYF.

Many counts were recorded for this clone. The missing CDR3 end, 3 residues past where the read stops, is filled in from the germline J gene. This chain uses TRBV6-1 with TRBJ2-7; D is possibly TRBD1 (5 bases). Trimming left V 4 bases short and J 3 bases short, with 10 bases between. This CDR3 contains 13 residues. Germline CDR1 MNHNS, CDR2 SASEGT. The CDR3 bases that were read are TGTGCCAGCAGTGTGACAGATCGCTACGAG. Encoded protein: CASSVTDRYE. The whole CDR3 sequence reads CASSVTDRYEQYF.

In this sample, this clone turned up many times. The read gets to within 3 residues of the CDR3 end, and the germline J gene fills in the rest. The chain uses TRBV6-1 and TRBJ2-3; 10 positions match TRBD1. The V gene end was trimmed by 4 bases and the J gene end by 4 bases; junction bases not matched to a gene: 5. Looked up from germline, CDR1 is MNHNS and CDR2 is SASEGT. The CDR3 covers 15 residues. The CDR3 region is CASSVRDRGADTQYF. CDR3 DNA, as far as it was read: TGTGCCAGCAGTGTGAGGGACAGGGGCGCAGATACG.

Many counts were recorded for this clone. The read stops 3 residues short of the end of the CDR3; the missing end is completed from the germline J gene. The chain has TRBV29-1 and TRBJ2-7; D tentatively reads TRBD1 or TRBD2 (5 bases each). The CDR3 consists of 14 residues. CDR1 and CDR2 (germline): SQVTM, ANQGSEA. The germline V and J ends were trimmed by 4 bases and 2 bases, with 15 bases remaining between them. The sequenced part of the CDR3 DNA is TGCAGCGTTGTTGAGGGGATGGAAGCCTACGAG. Translation: CSVVEGMEAYE. The entire CDR3 is CSVVEGMEAYEQYF.

This clone was seen at least ten times. The read ends 3 residues early relative to the CDR3; the germline J gene fills the gap. V gene TRBV19 combines with J gene TRBJ1-1; D remains ambiguous. The V end was cut by 3 bases, the J end by 0 bases, with 5 bases between. This CDR3 is built from 13 residues. The V gene's germline CDR1 is LNHDA and CDR2 SQIVND (reference sequence). This CDR3 reads CASSISLNTEAFF. The part of the CDR3 DNA that was read is TGTGCCAGTAGTATCTCTCTGAACACTGAA. Full variable domain (missing parts from reference TRBV19 and TRBJ1-1): DGGITQSPKYLFRKEGQNVTLSCEQNLNHDAMYWYRQDPGQGLRLIYYSQIVNDFQKGDIAEGYSVSREKKESFPLTVTSAQKNPTAFYLCASSISLNTEAFFGQGTRLTVV.

To note about this clone: Relative to the germline gene, one junction end is altered; a read error may explain this. The read terminates 3 residues ahead of where the CDR3 ends, so the germline J gene completes it. The rearrangement uses TRBV20-1 and TRBJ1-3, with D perhaps matching TRBD1 (5 bases). Looked up from germline, CDR1 is DFQATT and CDR2 is SNEGSKA (reference sequence). This CDR3 comprises 14 residues. Here the CDR3 reads CSARDQGLGNIIYF. Partial CDR3 DNA: TGCAGTGCTAGAGATCAGGGACTTGGAAACATC.

This clone was observed at least ten times. The read falls 3 residues short of the CDR3 end, and the missing part is taken from the germline J gene. The rearrangement links TRBV15 to TRBJ2-1; 9 positions match TRBD1. Trimming removed 7 bases from V and 3 bases from J; junction bases left unmatched: 4. CDR1 is LNHNV, CDR2 YYDKDF, per germline (reference sequence). The CDR3 has 14 amino acids. CDR3 DNA, as far as it was read: TGTGCCACCACCCCGGGACAGGGCTACAATGAG. It codes for CATTPGQGYNE. In full, the CDR3 reads CATTPGQGYNEQFF.

This clone has at least ten counts. The DNA ends 3 residues before the CDR3 does, and the rest of the CDR3 is filled in from the germline J gene. This chain links TRBV5-6 with TRBJ1-4; no definite D call. Trimming removed 4 bases from V and 6 bases from J, with 16 bases in between. The CDR3 has 15 residues. Germline lookup yields CDR1 SGHDT and CDR2 YYEEEE. CDR3 protein: CASSPRPGADEKLFF. Incomplete CDR3 DNA: TGTGCCAGCAGCCCCCGACCCGGAGCGGATGAAAAA.

In its sample, this clone was seen many times. The CDR3 extends 3 residues past the end of the read, so its final part is completed from the germline J gene. This chain uses TRBV10-1 with TRBJ2-1, with TRBD1 matching 8 bases. The CDR3 contains 16 residues. Germline lookup yields CDR1 WNHNN and CDR2 SYGVQD (reference sequence). Trimming at V came to 5 bases and at J to 3 bases, leaving 9 bases not matched to a gene. The CDR3 is CASSSDREDHYNEQFF. The CDR3 bases that were read are TGCGCCAGCAGTTCGGACAGGGAGGACCACTACAATGAG.

At least ten counts were recorded for this clone. The read falls 3 residues short of the CDR3 end, and the missing part is taken from the germline J gene. The chain joins TRBV4-2 to TRBJ1-2, with 7 bases aligning to TRBD1. Per the germline V gene, CDR1 is LGHNA and CDR2 is YNFKEQ. This CDR3 is 15 amino acids long. V lost 0 bases to trimming and J lost 4 bases; unmatched junction nucleotides: 5. Incomplete CDR3 DNA: TGTGCCAGCAGCCAAGACCTAGGGGGCGCCTATGGC. This gives the protein CASSQDLGGAYG. The full CDR3 is CASSQDLGGAYGYTF.

At least ten counts were recorded for this clone. At one boundary the junction diverges from the germline segment, which might be a read error. Read sequence stops 3 residues before the CDR3 end, and the germline J gene provides the missing end. The gene calls are TRBV4-2 and TRBJ2-2; 8 bases fit TRBD1. The CDR3 spans 16 residues. Per the germline V gene, CDR1 is LGHNA and CDR2 is YNFKEQ. The DNA read from the CDR3 is TGCGCCAGCAGCCAAGATCGGCAGGGGGCCGGCGGGGAG. It codes for CASSQDRQGAGGE. The full CDR3 is CASSQDRQGAGGELFF.

This clone was seen many times. The read falls 3 residues short of the CDR3 end, and the missing part is taken from the germline J gene. This chain connects TRBV9 to TRBJ1-4; TRBD1 agrees at 9 bases. After removal of 3 bases from V and 7 bases from J, the junction contained 4 bases not matched to a gene. Looked up from germline, CDR1 is SGDLS and CDR2 is YYNGEE. The CDR3 totals 14 residues. The sequenced CDR3 bases are TGTGCCAGCAGCGCGGGGACAGGGTTTGAAAAA. Protein: CASSAGTGFEK. The full CDR3 is CASSAGTGFEKLFF.

This clone was seen at least ten times. The read terminates 3 residues ahead of where the CDR3 ends, so the germline J gene completes it. The chain joins TRBV10-3 to TRBJ2-7; TRBD1 matches at 10 bases. V trimming: 5 bases; J trimming: 4 bases; junction bases outside the gene matches: 5. Germline CDR1 is ENHRY and CDR2 is SYGVKD. This CDR3 is built from 14 residues. The CDR3: CAISPGQGKYEQYF. CDR3 DNA, as far as it was read: TGTGCCATCAGTCCGGGACAGGGGAAATACGAG.

The table lists this clone with many counts. With the read ending 3 residues before the CDR3 end, the germline J gene is used to fill in that end. The chain joins TRBV10-2 to TRBJ2-1; 10 bases line up with TRBD1. Germline V gene sequence: CDR1 WSHSY, CDR2 SAAADI. The CDR3 is 15 residues long. Losses at the gene ends were 3 bases for V and 8 bases for J; bases not matched to a gene: 7. CDR3 sequence reads: CASSDLRQGAHEQFF. The covered CDR3 bases are TGCGCCAGCAGTGACTTGAGACAGGGGGCGCATGAG.

In this sample, this clone turned up many times. The missing CDR3 end, 3 residues past where the read stops, is filled in from the germline J gene. The chain recombines TRBV5-6 with TRBJ2-2; possible D gene TRBD1, 6 bases. This CDR3 has 14 residues. V was trimmed by 2 bases and J by 7 bases, leaving 12 bases between them. Germline V gene data show CDR1 as SGHDT and CDR2 as YYEEEE. Partial CDR3 DNA: TGTGCCAGCAGCTTAACAGGGCCTCACGGGGAG. This codes for CASSLTGPHGE. Given in full, the CDR3 is CASSLTGPHGELFF.

This clone was detected ten times or more. CDR3 in amino acids: CASNRGGDIHEQYF. The sequenced part of the CDR3 DNA is TGTGCCAGTAACCGCGGGGGGGATATCCACGAG. This chain links TRBV19 with TRBJ2-7; TRBD2 agrees at 9 bases. The read is 3 residues too short to cover the CDR3 end, so that end is filled in from the germline J gene. Per germline, CDR1 LNHDA and CDR2 SQIVND (reference sequence). Trimming took 7 bases from V and 5 from J; bases not matched to a gene: 9. The length of the CDR3 is 14 residues.

This clone was detected many times. The CDR3 extends 3 residues past the end of the read, so its final part is completed from the germline J gene. The V call is TRBV14, the J call TRBJ1-2, with a weak D call TRBD1 (6 bases). Germline V lookup: CDR1 SGHDN, CDR2 FVKESK. The CDR3 is 13 amino acids. The DNA read from the CDR3 is TGTGCCAGCAGCCAACGGCAGGGGAAGGGC. Protein sequence: CASSQRQGKG. The whole CDR3 region reads CASSQRQGKGYTF.

At least ten counts were recorded for this clone. The DNA ends 3 residues before the CDR3 does, and the rest of the CDR3 is filled in from the germline J gene. V and J are TRBV9 and TRBJ2-5, with 7 bases that match TRBD1. The CDR3 is made up of 16 amino acids. Trimming took 2 bases from V and 5 from J; bases not matched to a gene: 12. The germline CDR1 and CDR2 sequences are SGDLS and YYNGEE. The sequenced CDR3 bases are TGTGCCAGCAGCGTGGGGACAGCCCTGGATCGTGAGACC. Translating it yields CASSVGTALDRET. The complete CDR3 reads CASSVGTALDRETQYF. The full variable domain, rest sourced from reference TRBV9 and TRBJ2-5, is DSGVTQTPKHLITATGQRVTLRCSPRSGDLSVYWYQQSLDQGLQFLIQYYNGEERAKGNILERFSAQQFPDLHSELNLSSLELGDSALYFCASSVGTALDRETQYFGPGTRLLVL.